The 3 T cell receptor beta chains in this list originate from one sample, sequenced in a study of CD8+ T cells in alopecia areata. In each case, RNA was isolated and then reverse transcribed into cDNA as the sequencing template. Here immunoSEQ multiplex PCR was the method, and the copy in TCRdb shows in-frame clones only, minus some. Found here are 100,000 to 150,000 clones, 58% of them singletons; the top ten hold less than 5.5%. This specimen consisted of CD4+ T cells sorted from blood, obtained at week 0. These receptors were collected from a human donor with alopecia areata.

The chain uses TRBV30 and TRBJ2-6; D perhaps matches TRBD2 (6 bases). Trimming took off 0 bases at V and 2 bases at J, with 11 bases between the two ends. Germline loops: CDR1 GTSNPN, CDR2 SVGIG (reference sequence). The CDR3 loop spans 16 amino acids. CDR3 in DNA: TGTGCCTGGAGTGTACCTGGGGGGACTGGGGCCAACGTCCTGACTTTC. Its protein is CAWSVPGGTGANVLTF. The complete variable domain, with remaining parts taken from reference TRBV30 and TRBJ2-6, reads SQTIHQWPATLVQPVGSPLSLECTVEGTSNPNLYWYRQAAGRGLQLLFYSVGIGQISSEVPQNLSASRPQDRQFILSSKKLLLSDSGFYLCAWSVPGGTGANVLTFGAGSRLTVL.

This clone has just a few counts. This chain uses TRBV2 with TRBJ2-6, with D maybe TRBD1 (5 bases). The CDR3 has 15 residues. Trimming left V 1 base short and J 2 bases short, with 6 bases between. The germline gives CDR1 SNHLY, CDR2 FYNNEI. The CDR3 is CASSEVGAGANVLTF. CDR3 bases: TGTGCCAGCAGTGAAGTAGGGGCTGGGGCCAACGTCCTGACTTTC.

The chain uses TRBV7-8 and TRBJ2-5, with no clear D. CDR1 and CDR2 from the germline V gene are SGHVS and FQNEAQ. Trimming pared 5 bases from V and 3 bases from J, leaving 7 bases between. The CDR3 has 12 residues. The chain's CDR3 is CASSRTEETQYF. The DNA for the CDR3 is TGTGCCAGCAGCCGGACGGAAGAGACCCAGTACTTC. Complete variable domain (other parts from reference TRBV7-8 and TRBJ2-5): GAGVSQSPRYKVAKRGQDVALRCDPISGHVSLFWYQQALGQGPEFLTYFQNEAQLDKSGLPSDRFFAERPEGSVSTLKIQRTQQEDSAVYLCASSRTEETQYFGPGTRLLVL.